This TCR beta chain was sequenced during a study of cytomegalovirus exposure and HLA in healthy donors. PCR was performed using 60 Vbeta and 13 Jbeta primers. Clones were sequenced by immunoSEQ multiplex PCR, and TCRdb holds only the in-frame ones, with some missing. The sample carries 95,000 to 150,000 clones, under 85% recorded once. CDR3 size: 15 residues. Per the germline V gene, CDR1 is SGHNT and CDR2 is YYREEE (reference sequence). The V end lost 4 bases, the J end lost 4 bases, and 15 bases lay between the germline ends. The source material was PBMCs. The TCR originated in a woman aged 50 to 60 in good health and CMV-seropositive. The V gene is TRBV5-4, the J gene TRBJ1-3, with D possibly being TRBD1 (6 bases). CDR3 sequence (DNA): TGTGCCAGCAGCGCCGACAGGAGTCACGGAAACACCATATATTTT. This gives the protein CASSADRSHGNTIYF.